This record concerns one T cell receptor (beta chain) sequence. The same CDR3 is also encoded by other DNA sequences in this sample. The data are from a study of blood T cell repertoires in COVID-19. Whole-study context: COVID-19 samples collected from the United States, Italy and Spain covered acute and convalescent phases. Sources were T cells, B-cell-depleted T cells, or PBMCs; the material itself was cDNA or gDNA.

Authors' analysis steps: Estimation of nucleated cell counts was performed using reference gene primer amplification. Profiled with immunoSEQ multiplex PCR; TCRdb holds only in-frame clones, not every one. The V and J calls and clone size are taken from that table; D and trimming were inferred from the DNA. This sample has 200,000 to 300,000 clones; over 80% occur once, and the top ten carry around 5.5%. This CDR3 is built from 12 residues. With 4 bases removed from V and 0 bases from J, the gap between germline ends came to 5 bases. Germline loops: CDR1 SGHRS, CDR2 YFSETQ. Source material: peripheral blood. This chain uses TRBV5-1 with TRBJ2-7, with no clear D. The sequence was obtained from a human donor in a cohort sampled during active COVID-19. The CDR3 nucleotides are TGCGCCAGCAGCCTCAGCTCCTACGAGCAGTACTTC. Its protein product is CASSLSSYEQYF. The full variable domain, completed using reference TRBV5-1 and TRBJ2-7, is KAGVTQTPRYLIKTRGQQVTLSCSPISGHRSVSWYQQTPGQGLQFLFEYFSETQRNKGNFPGRFSGRQFSNSRSEMNVSTLELGDSALYLCASSLSSYEQYFGPGTRLTVT.